These 17 T cell receptor beta chains share one sample of origin, sequenced in a study of shared clonotypes between healthy human individuals. TCRdb's table, derived via immunoSEQ multiplex PCR, lists solely in-frame clones and lacks some. The table includes around 1.5 million clones, 95% to 99% detected once. The source material was naive CD4+ T cells sorted from blood. Noted subset: CD45RA+ positively selected. The receptors stem from a man in his thirties or forties in good health.

The chain carries TRBV30 and TRBJ2-7, with D perhaps TRBD2 (5 bases). The CDR3 totals 13 residues. V was trimmed by 0 bases and J by 3 bases, leaving 9 bases between them. The V gene's germline CDR1 is GTSNPN and CDR2 SVGIG (reference sequence). The CDR3 DNA is TGTGCCTGGAGTGTAGACGGGAACTACGAGCAGTACTTC. It specifies CAWSVDGNYEQYF.

The chain is built from TRBV18 and TRBJ2-7; TRBD1 might be the D (6 bases). CDR1 and CDR2 from the germline V gene are KGHSH and LQKENI. This CDR3 region has 15 residues. V was trimmed by 3 bases and J by 5 bases, leaving 17 bases between them. CDR3 in amino acids: CASSPLPAGAHEQYF. DNA of the CDR3: TGTGCCAGCTCACCGCTCCCTGCAGGGGCTCACGAGCAGTACTTC.

In its sample, this clone was seen once. This chain uses TRBV18 with TRBJ2-7; the D is unclear. V lost 5 bases and J lost 0, with 8 bases in between. Germline CDR1 is KGHSH and CDR2 is LQKENI. This CDR3 is 13 amino acids long. Written as DNA, the CDR3 is TGTGCCAGCTCAGCAGTTAGCTCCTACGAGCAGTACTTC. Its translation: CASSAVSSYEQYF.

V and J are TRBV2 and TRBJ1-1, with a tentative D call TRBD1 (6 bases). CDR3 size: 14 residues. V was pared by 9 bases and J by 2 bases, with 16 bases between. Germline V gene lookup returns CDR1 SNHLY and CDR2 FYNNEI. CDR3 amino acids: CARKTGILNTEAFF. For the CDR3, the DNA is TGTGCCAGGAAAACAGGGATACTCAACACTGAAGCTTTCTTT. The full variable domain, completed using reference TRBV2 and TRBJ1-1, is EPEVTQTPSHQVTQMGQEVILRCVPISNHLYFYWYRQILGQKVEFLVSFYNNEISEKSEIFDDQFSVERPDGSNFTLKIRSTKLEDSAMYFCARKTGILNTEAFFGQGTRLTVV.

The chain joins TRBV4-1 to TRBJ1-2; D not resolved. Trimming pared 0 bases from V and 4 bases from J, leaving 6 bases between. This CDR3 contains 13 residues. Germline-derived CDR1 and CDR2 are MGHRA and YSYEKL. The CDR3 protein is CASSQEYGYGYTF. DNA for the CDR3: TGCGCCAGCAGCCAAGAGTACGGCTATGGCTACACCTTC.

The rearrangement links TRBV7-9 to TRBJ2-2, with 9 bases identical to TRBD2. Trimming removed 4 bases from V and 3 bases from J; junction bases left unmatched: 9. CDR3 length equals 17 residues. Germline V gene data show CDR1 as SEHNR and CDR2 as FQNEAQ (reference sequence). In nucleotides, the CDR3 is TGTGCCAGCAGCTGGGCGGGAGGGCCCTTCCACACCGGGGAGCTGTTTTTT. It specifies CASSWAGGPFHTGELFF.

This rearrangement joins TRBV27 to TRBJ2-7; 10 nucleotides agree with TRBD2. Germline CDR1 and CDR2: MNHEY and SMNVEV (reference sequence). The CDR3 extends over 14 amino acids. Germline trimming cut 3 bases from V and 6 bases from J; bases unmatched to any gene: 5. The CDR3 sequence: CASSFSGRSGEQYF. For the CDR3, the DNA is TGTGCCAGCAGTTTTAGCGGGAGGAGTGGCGAGCAGTACTTC.

V and J are TRBV2 and TRBJ2-1, with no clear D. Germline V gene lookup returns CDR1 SNHLY and CDR2 FYNNEI. This CDR3 is 11 amino acids long. V lost 7 bases and J lost 10, with 11 bases in between. CDR3 nucleotides: TGTGCCAGCACATCCCAGTACGAGCAGTTCTTC. It encodes CASTSQYEQFF.

The rearrangement joins TRBV4-1 to TRBJ2-7, with 7 bases identical to TRBD2. The CDR3 sequence is 13 residues long. Germline trimming cut 4 bases from V and 2 bases from J; bases unmatched to any gene: 2. Germline lookup yields CDR1 MGHRA and CDR2 YSYEKL. CDR3 amino acids: CASSPGLAYEQYF. CDR3 coding DNA: TGCGCCAGCAGCCCCGGACTAGCCTACGAGCAGTACTTC.

J is TRBJ2-1 and V is TRBV6-4; possible D gene TRBD2, 5 bases. V lost 3 bases, J lost 10 bases, and 13 bases lay in between. CDR3 size: 13 residues. Germline V gives CDR1 MRHNA, CDR2 SNTAGT. CDR3 protein: CASSELPSGEQFF. CDR3 bases: TGTGCCAGCAGTGAGCTCCCTTCGGGGGAGCAGTTCTTC.

This rearrangement joins TRBV15 to TRBJ1-5; D ambiguous. CDR3 length: 12 residues. V dropped 0 bases and J dropped 5 bases, with 2 bases sitting between them. Per germline, CDR1 LNHNV and CDR2 YYDKDF (reference sequence). The CDR3 coding sequence is TGTGCCACCAGCAGAGAGCATCAGCCCCAGCATTTT. This gives the protein CATSREHQPQHF.

The chain combines TRBV6-1 with TRBJ1-1; D is possibly TRBD1 (5 bases). The CDR3 extends over 13 amino acids. V was trimmed by 1 base and J by 7 bases, leaving 10 bases between them. Germline lookup yields CDR1 MNHNS and CDR2 SASEGT. The CDR3 is CASSEGTGREAFF. The DNA for the CDR3 is TGTGCCAGCAGTGAAGGAACAGGTCGTGAAGCTTTCTTT.

The chain is built from TRBV19 and TRBJ1-5; unclear D gene. V was clipped by 3 bases and J by 1 base, with 4 bases between them. The CDR3 loop spans 13 amino acids. Germline V gene data show CDR1 as LNHDA and CDR2 as SQIVND (reference sequence). The CDR3 region has the DNA TGTGCCAGTAGTATGCTCAGCAATCAGCCCCAGCATTTT. Encoded protein: CASSMLSNQPQHF.

This clone has a single count. The V call is TRBV4-1, the J call TRBJ2-7; D remains ambiguous. CDR1 and CDR2 (germline): MGHRA, YSYEKL. This CDR3 spans 16 amino acids. Trimming took 0 bases from V and 4 from J, leaving 16 bases between them. The CDR3 is CASSQDETLRRYEQYF. CDR3 coding DNA: TGCGCCAGCAGCCAAGATGAAACGTTAAGAAGATACGAGCAGTACTTC.

This chain joins TRBV15 and TRBJ2-7; D not resolved. This CDR3 comprises 14 residues. Germline-derived CDR1 and CDR2 are LNHNV and YYDKDF (reference sequence). The germline V and J ends were trimmed by 5 bases and 1 base, with 12 bases remaining between them. DNA for the CDR3: TGTGCCACCAGCGGCGGTGGTAGTTCCTACGAGCAGTACTTC. Amino acid sequence: CATSGGGSSYEQYF.

The V and J genes are TRBV9 and TRBJ1-4, with 7 nucleotides matching TRBD1. This CDR3 spans 13 amino acids. CDR1 and CDR2 from the germline V gene are SGDLS and YYNGEE. Trimming removed 7 bases from V and 8 bases from J; junction bases left unmatched: 8. This chain's CDR3 is CASSRTGNEKLFF. The CDR3 nucleotides are TGTGCCAGCTCCCGGACAGGTAACGAAAAACTGTTTTTT.

The V and J genes are TRBV7-9 and TRBJ2-2; D not resolved. From germline, CDR1 is SEHNR and CDR2 FQNEAQ (reference sequence). The V gene lost 7 bases and the J gene lost 4 bases, with 13 bases spanning the gap. The CDR3 spans 14 residues. CDR3 sequence reads: CASTPRTGTGELFF. In DNA, the CDR3 is TGTGCCAGCACCCCCAGGACCGGCACCGGGGAGCTGTTTTTT.